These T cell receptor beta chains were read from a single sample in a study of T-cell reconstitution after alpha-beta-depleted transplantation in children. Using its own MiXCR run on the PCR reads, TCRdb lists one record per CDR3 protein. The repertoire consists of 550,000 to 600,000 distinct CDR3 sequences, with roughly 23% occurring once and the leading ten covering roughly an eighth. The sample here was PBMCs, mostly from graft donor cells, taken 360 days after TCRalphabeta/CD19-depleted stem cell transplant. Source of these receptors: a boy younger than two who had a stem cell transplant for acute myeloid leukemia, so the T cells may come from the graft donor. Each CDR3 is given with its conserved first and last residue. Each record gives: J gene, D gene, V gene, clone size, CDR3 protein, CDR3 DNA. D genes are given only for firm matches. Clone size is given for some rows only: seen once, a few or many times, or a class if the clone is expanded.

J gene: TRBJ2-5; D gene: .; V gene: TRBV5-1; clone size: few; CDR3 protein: CASSLVLEGRGETQYF; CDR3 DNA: TGCGCCAGCAGCTTGGTATTAGAAGGCAGGGGAGAGACCCAGTACTTC
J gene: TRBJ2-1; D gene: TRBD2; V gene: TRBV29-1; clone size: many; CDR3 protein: CSASGRGNEQFF; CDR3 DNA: TGCAGCGCTTCAGGGAGGGGCAATGAGCAGTTCTTC
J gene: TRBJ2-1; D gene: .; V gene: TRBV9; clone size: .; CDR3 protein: CASSVSPQAGGNNEQFF; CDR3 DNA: TGTGCCAGCAGCGTAAGTCCTCAGGCAGGAGGGAACAATGAGCAGTTCTTC
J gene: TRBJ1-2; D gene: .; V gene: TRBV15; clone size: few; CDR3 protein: CATSRDLEGTYGYTF; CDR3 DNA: TGTGCCACCAGCAGAGATCTGGAGGGGACCTATGGCTACACCTTC
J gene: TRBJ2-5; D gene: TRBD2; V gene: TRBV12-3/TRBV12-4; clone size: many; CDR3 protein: CASSSGLAGAQETQYF; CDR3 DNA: TGTGCCAGCAGTTCCGGACTAGCGGGGGCCCAAGAGACCCAGTACTTC
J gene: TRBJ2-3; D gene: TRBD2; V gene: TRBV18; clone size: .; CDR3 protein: CASSPPTSGGTSTDTQYF; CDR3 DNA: TGTGCCAGCTCACCACCGACTAGCGGGGGGACAAGCACAGATACGCAGTATTTT
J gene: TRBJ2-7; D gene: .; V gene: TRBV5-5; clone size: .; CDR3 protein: CASSWDIPHEQYF; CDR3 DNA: TGTGCCAGCAGCTGGGACATCCCCCACGAGCAGTACTTC
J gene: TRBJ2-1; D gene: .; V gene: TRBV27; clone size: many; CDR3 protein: CASSFVEGYNEQFF; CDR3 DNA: TGTGCCAGCAGTTTTGTGGAGGGTTACAATGAGCAGTTCTTC
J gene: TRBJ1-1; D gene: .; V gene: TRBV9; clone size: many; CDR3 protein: CASSVEQQGLGAFF; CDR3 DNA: TGTGCCAGCAGCGTAGAGCAGCAAGGGCTAGGAGCTTTCTTT
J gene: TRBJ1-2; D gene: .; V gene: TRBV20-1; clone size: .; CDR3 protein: CSAIPDGYGYTF; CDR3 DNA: TGCAGTGCTATCCCGGACGGCTATGGCTACACCTTC
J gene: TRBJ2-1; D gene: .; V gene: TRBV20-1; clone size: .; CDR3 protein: CSARDQGGRGPSYNEQFF; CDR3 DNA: TGCAGTGCTAGAGATCAAGGAGGTCGGGGGCCTTCCTACAATGAGCAGTTCTTC
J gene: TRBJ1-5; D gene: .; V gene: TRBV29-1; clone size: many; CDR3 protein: CSVETHPNQPQHF; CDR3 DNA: TGCAGCGTTGAAACGCACCCCAATCAGCCCCAGCATTTT
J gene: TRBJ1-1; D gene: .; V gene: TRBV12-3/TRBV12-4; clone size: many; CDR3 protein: CASSSPGPLNTEAFF; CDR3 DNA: TGTGCCAGCAGTTCCCCGGGACCGTTGAACACTGAAGCTTTCTTT
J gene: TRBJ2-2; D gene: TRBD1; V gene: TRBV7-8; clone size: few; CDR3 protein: CASSLDRGSWELFF; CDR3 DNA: TGTGCCAGCAGCTTAGACAGGGGTTCGTGGGAGCTGTTTTTT
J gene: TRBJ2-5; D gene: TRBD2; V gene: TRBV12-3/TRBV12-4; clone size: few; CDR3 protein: CASSYSSGGGETQHF; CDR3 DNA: TGTGCCAGCAGTTATTCTAGCGGGGGAGGTGAGACCCAGCACTTC
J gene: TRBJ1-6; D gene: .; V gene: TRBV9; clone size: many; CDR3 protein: CASSPSGGSTPLHF; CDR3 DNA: TGTGCCAGCAGCCCTTCGGGGGGTTCGACACCCCTCCACTTT
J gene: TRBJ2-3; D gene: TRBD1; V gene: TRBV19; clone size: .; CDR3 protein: CASNNHGTGDRHTQYF; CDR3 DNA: TGTGCCAGTAACAACCACGGGACAGGGGACCGACATACGCAGTATTTT
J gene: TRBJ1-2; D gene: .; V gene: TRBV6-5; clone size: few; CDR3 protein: CASSLAGTLANYGYTF; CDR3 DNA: TGTGCCAGCAGTTTGGCAGGGACCCTAGCTAACTATGGCTACACCTTC
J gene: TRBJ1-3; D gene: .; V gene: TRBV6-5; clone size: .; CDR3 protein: CASGRGTDTIYF; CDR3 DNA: TGTGCCAGCGGTAGGGGGACGGACACCATATATTTT
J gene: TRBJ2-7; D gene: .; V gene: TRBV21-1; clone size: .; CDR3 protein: CASSKGRAINYEQYF; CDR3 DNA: TGTGCCAGCAGCAAGGGCCGAGCCATTAACTACGAGCAGTACTTC
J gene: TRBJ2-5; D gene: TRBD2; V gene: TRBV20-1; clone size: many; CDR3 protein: CSARIQVAGAEETQYF; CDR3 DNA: TGCAGTGCTAGAATCCAGGTAGCGGGGGCGGAAGAGACCCAGTACTTC
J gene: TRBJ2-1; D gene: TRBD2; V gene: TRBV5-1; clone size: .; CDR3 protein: CASSERAGDGNEQFF; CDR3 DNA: TGCGCCAGCAGCGAGCGAGCGGGGGATGGGAATGAGCAGTTCTTC
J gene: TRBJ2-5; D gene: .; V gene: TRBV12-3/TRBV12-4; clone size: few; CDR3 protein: CASSLAAGSPYGETQYF; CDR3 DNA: TGTGCCAGCAGTTTGGCTGCCGGGTCCCCCTACGGAGAGACCCAGTACTTC
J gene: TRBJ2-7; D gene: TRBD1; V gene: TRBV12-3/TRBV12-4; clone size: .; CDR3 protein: CASSSSVPGQGWVPYEQYF; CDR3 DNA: TGTGCCAGCAGTTCCTCGGTCCCGGGACAGGGCTGGGTACCCTACGAGCAGTACTTC
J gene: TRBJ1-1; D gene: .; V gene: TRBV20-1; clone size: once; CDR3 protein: CSPGRGNTEAFF; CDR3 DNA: TGCAGCCCGGGACGGGGGAACACTGAAGCTTTCTTT
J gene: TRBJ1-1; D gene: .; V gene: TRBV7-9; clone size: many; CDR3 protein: CASTDRHTEAFF; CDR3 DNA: TGTGCCAGCACCGACAGACACACTGAAGCTTTCTTT
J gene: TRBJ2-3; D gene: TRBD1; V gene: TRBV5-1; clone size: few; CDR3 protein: CASSRDRGRDTQYF; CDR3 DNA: TGCGCCAGCAGCCGGGACAGGGGGAGAGATACGCAGTATTTT